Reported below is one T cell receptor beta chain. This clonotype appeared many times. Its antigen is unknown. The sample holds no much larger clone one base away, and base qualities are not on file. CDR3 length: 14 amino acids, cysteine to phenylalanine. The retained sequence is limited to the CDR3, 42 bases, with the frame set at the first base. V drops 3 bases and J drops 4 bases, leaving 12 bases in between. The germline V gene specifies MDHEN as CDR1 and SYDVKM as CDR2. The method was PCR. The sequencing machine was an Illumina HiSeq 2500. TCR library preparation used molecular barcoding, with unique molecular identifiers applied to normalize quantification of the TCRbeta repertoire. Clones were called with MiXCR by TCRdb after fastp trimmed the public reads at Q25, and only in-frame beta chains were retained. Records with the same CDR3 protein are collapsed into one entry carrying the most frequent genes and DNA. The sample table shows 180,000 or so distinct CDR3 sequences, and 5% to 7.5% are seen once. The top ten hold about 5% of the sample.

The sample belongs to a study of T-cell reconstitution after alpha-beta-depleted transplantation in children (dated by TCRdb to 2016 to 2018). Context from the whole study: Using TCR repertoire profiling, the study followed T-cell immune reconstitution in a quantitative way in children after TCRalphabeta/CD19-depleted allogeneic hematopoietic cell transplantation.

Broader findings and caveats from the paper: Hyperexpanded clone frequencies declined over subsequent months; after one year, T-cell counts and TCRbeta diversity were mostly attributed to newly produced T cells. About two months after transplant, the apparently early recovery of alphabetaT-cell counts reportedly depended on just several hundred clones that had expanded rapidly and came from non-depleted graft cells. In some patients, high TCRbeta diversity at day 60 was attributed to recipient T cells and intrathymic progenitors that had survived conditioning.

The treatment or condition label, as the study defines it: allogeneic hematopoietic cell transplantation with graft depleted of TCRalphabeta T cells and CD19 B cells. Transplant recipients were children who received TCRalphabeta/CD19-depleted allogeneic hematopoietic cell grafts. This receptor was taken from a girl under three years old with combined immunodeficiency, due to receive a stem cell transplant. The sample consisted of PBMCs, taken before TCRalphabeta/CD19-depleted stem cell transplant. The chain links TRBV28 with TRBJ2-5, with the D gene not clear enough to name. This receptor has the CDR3 CASSFFRTGETQYF. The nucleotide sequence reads TGTGCCAGCAGTTTTTTTAGGACGGGAGAGACCCAGTACTTC.